Described below is a single T cell receptor beta chain sequence and its context. This sample was included in a study of CD8 T cells in Susac syndrome. Roughly 0.45 to 1 ug RNA was reverse transcribed with random hexamers. TCRdb reprocessed the immunoSEQ multiplex PCR reads via MiXCR and lists one record per CDR3 protein. The sample has about 180,000 distinct CDR3 sequences, roughly 94% seen once. CDR1 LGHDT and CDR2 YNNKEL come from the germline V gene (reference sequence). Trimming pared 5 bases from V and 10 bases from J, leaving 12 bases between. The CDR3 runs to 12 residues. Sample: CD4+ T cells from PBMCs. The sequence was collected from a human donor with Susac syndrome. The chain combines TRBV3-1 with TRBJ2-1; D ambiguous. The chain's CDR3 is CASSYLLGEQFF. CDR3 sequence (DNA): TGTGCCAGCAGCTATCTATTGGGGGAGCAGTTCTTC.